This TCR beta chain was recorded in a study of blood T cells in healthy people across ages. This clonotype is a singleton in its sample. Then a second PCR, running about 6 to 12 cycles, was carried out with a sample-barcoded 5' primer and a J-beta primer mix. TCRdb reprocessed the 5' RACE reads with MiXCR, giving one entry per CDR3 protein. The sample lists about 1.4 million distinct CDR3 sequences, approximately 59% seen once, with 6.5% to 8.5% in the top ten. This sequence was found in a man aged 18 to 29 in good health. Material for sequencing was blood.

CDR3 in amino acids: CAISRGDEQFF. The CDR3 DNA reads as TGTGCCATCTCGAGGGGGGATGAGCAGTTCTTC. V is TRBV10-3 and J is TRBJ2-1; D possibly uses TRBD1 or TRBD2 (6 bases each). CDR3 length: 11 amino acids. Germline CDR1 is ENHRY and CDR2 is SYGVKD. Trimming left V 8 bases short and J 8 bases short, with 10 bases between.